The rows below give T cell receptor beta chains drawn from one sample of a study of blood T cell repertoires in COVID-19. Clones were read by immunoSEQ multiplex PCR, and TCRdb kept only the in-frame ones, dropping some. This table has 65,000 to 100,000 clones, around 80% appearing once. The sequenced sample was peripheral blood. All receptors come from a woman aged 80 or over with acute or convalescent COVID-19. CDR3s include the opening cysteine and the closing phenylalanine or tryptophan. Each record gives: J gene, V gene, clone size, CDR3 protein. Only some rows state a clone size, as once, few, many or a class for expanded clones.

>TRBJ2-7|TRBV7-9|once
CASSPLSYEQYF
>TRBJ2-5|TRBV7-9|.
CASSRGLGETQYF
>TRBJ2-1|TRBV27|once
CASSSPRWGEGRYGEFF
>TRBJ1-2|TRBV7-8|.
CASSFTRDYGYTF
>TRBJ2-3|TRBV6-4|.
CASSEQGGTDTQYF
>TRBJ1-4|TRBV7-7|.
CASSLGDRGHGELFF
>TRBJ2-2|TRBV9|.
CASSVAGAGVDAGELFF
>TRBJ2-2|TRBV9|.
CASSVEPNTGELFF
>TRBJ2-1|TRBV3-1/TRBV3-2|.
CASSQETGPYNEQFF
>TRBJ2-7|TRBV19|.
CASRAGTNIEQYF
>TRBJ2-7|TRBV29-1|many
CSVRGGLTYEQYF
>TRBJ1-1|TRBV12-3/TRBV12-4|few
CASSLQGPTEAFF
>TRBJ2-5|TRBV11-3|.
CASSLGMTGDETQYF
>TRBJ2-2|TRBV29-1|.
CSASEGSDTGELFF
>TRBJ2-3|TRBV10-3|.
CAISETSGGIADTQYF
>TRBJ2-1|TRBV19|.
CASSPRWGGGPYNEQFF
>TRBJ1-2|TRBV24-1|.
CATSDLQGAHGYTF
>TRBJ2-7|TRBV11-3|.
CASSSMAGSNSYEQYF
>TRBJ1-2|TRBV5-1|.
CASSLTGTASLRGYTF
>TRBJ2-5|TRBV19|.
CASTITLSGGAKTQYF
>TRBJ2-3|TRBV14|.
CASSQGQGFYTDTQYF